This passage covers 11 T cell receptor beta chains from one sample sequenced in a study of T cell responses to AZD1222 COVID-19 vaccine. Profiled with immunoSEQ multiplex PCR; TCRdb holds only in-frame clones, not every one. The sample records approximately 150,000 clones, roughly nine tenths being singletons. The sequenced sample was peripheral blood, obtained on day 0 of AZD1222 vaccination. The source is an adult in good health.

The CDR3 sequence is CASSFITPSAEQFF. In DNA form, the CDR3 reads TGTGCCAGCAGCTTTATCACCCCCAGCGCCGAGCAGTTCTTC. The chain carries TRBV7-2 and TRBJ2-1; D gene uncertain. The CDR3 is 14 amino acids. Trimming removed 3 bases from V and 10 bases from J, with 16 bases in between. Germline V gene data show CDR1 as SGHTA and CDR2 as FQGNSA. Full variable domain (missing parts from reference TRBV7-2 and TRBJ2-1): GAGVSQSPSNKVTEKGKDVELRCDPISGHTALYWYRQSLGQGLEFLIYFQGNSAPDKSGLPSDRFSAERTGGSVSTLTIQRTQQEDSAVYLCASSFITPSAEQFFGPGTRLTVL.

This clone has only one observation. This rearrangement joins TRBV15 to TRBJ1-5; possible D gene TRBD1, 6 bases. V shed 5 bases and J shed 7 bases, with 18 bases lying between them. CDR3 size: 15 residues. CDR1 LNHNV and CDR2 YYDKDF come from the germline V gene (reference sequence). CDR3 sequence (DNA): TGTGCCACCAGCCCACAGGACAGAGACTTACAGCCCCAGCATTTT. This codes for CATSPQDRDLQPQHF.

V usage is TRBV6-5 and J usage is TRBJ2-7; D perhaps matches TRBD1 (6 bases). The CDR3 has 14 residues. V lost 8 bases and J 2 bases, leaving 16 bases between the germline ends. Germline-derived CDR1 and CDR2 are MNHEY and SVGAGI. DNA for the CDR3: TGTGCCAGCGGGATCAGGGGTGGTACCTACGAGCAGTACTTC. Translating gives CASGIRGGTYEQYF.

This chain links TRBV30 with TRBJ1-5; TRBD1 is a possible D gene (5 bases). The CDR3 extends over 15 amino acids. Trimming removed 7 bases from V and 2 bases from J, with 18 bases in between. CDR1 and CDR2 (germline): GTSNPN, SVGIG (reference sequence). DNA for the CDR3: TGTGCCTTCCAATCAAGCCTGGGGCGCAATCAGCCCCAGCATTTT. It translates to CAFQSSLGRNQPQHF.

The rearrangement links TRBV7-9 to TRBJ1-1; unclear D gene. Germline loops: CDR1 SEHNR, CDR2 FQNEAQ (reference sequence). This CDR3 is built from 13 residues. Trimming stripped 5 bases from V and 5 bases from J, with 12 bases between. CDR3 in DNA: TGTGCCAGCAGCCCCCGTTTCAGGACTGAAGCTTTCTTT. Encoded protein: CASSPRFRTEAFF.

Notes on this clone: Other nucleotide sequences in the sample specify the same CDR3. The rearrangement joins TRBV7-9 to TRBJ2-7; no clear D. CDR3 length equals 11 residues. The germline gives CDR1 SEHNR, CDR2 FQNEAQ (reference sequence). The germline V and J ends were trimmed by 3 bases and 1 base, with 1 base remaining between them. CDR3 coding DNA: TGTGCCAGCAGCTTTTCCTACGAGCAGTACTTC. Translating gives CASSFSYEQYF.

The chain is built from TRBV9 and TRBJ2-1, with no clear D. The CDR3 loop spans 14 amino acids. Trimming removed 0 bases from V and 0 bases from J, with 4 bases in between. Germline CDR1 SGDLS, CDR2 YYNGEE. CDR3 nucleotides: TGTGCCAGCAGCGTAGTGGCCTCCTACAATGAGCAGTTCTTC. It encodes CASSVVASYNEQFF.

The V and J genes are TRBV27 and TRBJ1-1; D unclear. Trimming took off 3 bases at V and 5 bases at J, with 13 bases between the two ends. The CDR3 length is 14 residues. In germline, CDR1 is MNHEY, CDR2 SMNVEV (reference sequence). The chain's CDR3 is CASSFFAAGTEAFF. CDR3 DNA sequence: TGTGCCAGCAGTTTTTTCGCCGCGGGGACTGAAGCTTTCTTT.

The CDR3 spells CASSPSSNQPQHF. The CDR3 DNA sequence: TGTGCCAGCTCACCTTCCAGCAATCAGCCCCAGCATTTT. This chain connects TRBV18 to TRBJ1-5; D gene unclear. V was pared by 3 bases and J by 1 base, with 4 bases between. The CDR3 contains 13 residues. CDR1 and CDR2 (germline): KGHSH, LQKENI.

This clone appeared once. This sequence joins TRBV11-3 and TRBJ2-1, with 7 bases fitting TRBD1. Germline CDR1 is SGHNT and CDR2 is YENEEA. V trimming: 0 bases; J trimming: 6 bases; junction bases outside the gene matches: 2. The CDR3 runs 14 residues. The CDR3 region has the DNA TGTGCCAGCAGCTTAGAGGCAGGGGGCAATGAGCAGTTCTTC. Translating it yields CASSLEAGGNEQFF.

The gene calls are TRBV3-1 (or the pseudogene TRBV3-2) and TRBJ1-2; no clear D gene. Trimming shortened V by 5 bases and J by 4 bases, and 11 bases separated the two germline ends. Germline CDR1 reads LGHDT; CDR2 reads YNNKEL (reference sequence). CDR3 length: 13 amino acids. DNA for the CDR3: TGTGCCAGCAGCTCAGGTCGGCGCTATGGCTACACCTTC. This gives the protein CASSSGRRYGYTF.